This T cell receptor beta chain came from a study of T cells in Graves' hyperthyroidism and ophthalmopathy. RNA transcripts were the template for amplifying TCR beta CDR3 regions. Primed by the HTBI set, a first-round RT-PCR was run on the TCR CDR3. TCRdb recomputed calls from the multiplex PCR reads with MiXCR, one row per CDR3 protein. The data show about 500,000 distinct CDR3 sequences, roughly 15% seen once. The CDR3 runs 16 residues. The V gene's germline CDR1 is SGHTS and CDR2 YDEGEE. J gave up 6 bases and V 4 bases, and 10 bases lay outside the gene matches. Source material: blood. The TCR sequence derives from a young woman with Graves' ophthalmopathy. V is TRBV5-8 and J is TRBJ2-2, with 9 bases fitting TRBD2. CDR3 residues: CASSPSGRLDPGELFF. The CDR3 nucleotides are TGTGCCAGCAGCCCCAGCGGGAGGCTAGACCCCGGGGAGCTGTTTTTT.